The 10 T cell receptor beta chains reported below all come from one sample, sequenced in a study of Ad26.COV2.S vaccination and SARS-CoV-2 variants. Specified treatment: some 19 received Ad26.COV2.S at low or high dose, single or two shots; 5 received placebo; per-sample allocation not given. Day 63 after the first vaccine or placebo injection was the time point for sampling. The table came from immunoSEQ multiplex PCR; TCRdb's copy has only in-frame clones and leaves some out. The data hold more than 300,000 clones, with over 80% observed a single time. Sequenced here: peripheral blood, sampled in a trial of Ad26.COV2.S vaccine versus placebo. These receptors were taken from a person between 18 and 60 years old who received the Ad26.COV2.S COVID-19 vaccine or a placebo.

J is TRBJ1-1 and V is TRBV7-9; tentative D call: TRBD1 (5 bases). With 2 bases removed from V and 0 bases from J, the gap between germline ends came to 7 bases. CDR1 is SEHNR and CDR2 is FQNEAQ in the germline V gene (reference sequence). The CDR3 has 14 residues. CDR3 amino acids: CASSLQGMNTEAFF. Here the CDR3 DNA reads TGTGCCAGCAGCTTACAGGGCATGAACACTGAAGCTTTCTTT.

V usage is TRBV5-5 and J usage is TRBJ1-1; 8 bases are a match to TRBD1. The CDR3 length is 13 residues. V lost 4 bases, J lost 5 bases, and 4 bases stayed unmatched. Germline assignment: CDR1 SGHKS and CDR2 YYEKEE (reference sequence). In DNA form, the CDR3 reads TGTGCCAGCAGCCAGGACAGGGCTACTGAAGCTTTCTTT. It is translated as CASSQDRATEAFF.

The chain uses TRBV6-5 and TRBJ2-2; tentative D call: TRBD1 (6 bases). This CDR3 has 14 residues. CDR1 is MNHEY, CDR2 SVGAGI, per germline. The ends were cut back, 6 bases at V and 0 bases at J, with 8 bases in the middle. The chain's CDR3 is CASRQGANTGELFF. In nucleotides, the CDR3 is TGTGCCAGCAGACAGGGTGCGAACACCGGGGAGCTGTTTTTT.

This chain uses TRBV11-2 with TRBJ1-5; D is unresolved. CDR3 size: 15 residues. The ends were cut back, 2 bases at V and 3 bases at J, with 11 bases in the middle. Germline values: CDR1 SGHAT, CDR2 FQNNGV. CDR3 protein: CASSLLGGNNQPQHF. The CDR3 DNA is TGTGCCAGCAGCTTATTGGGCGGCAACAATCAGCCCCAGCATTTT.

The sample holds a few counts of this clone. This chain uses TRBV7-6 with TRBJ2-5, with 7 bases matching TRBD2. The germline V gene encodes CDR1 SGHVS and CDR2 FNYEAQ. This CDR3 is 15 amino acids long. V shed 0 bases and J 3 bases; nucleotides not matched to a gene: 4. The CDR3 DNA sequence: TGTGCCAGCAGCTTAGCGCATGGGGGGGAAGAGACCCAGTACTTC. Amino acid sequence: CASSLAHGGEETQYF.

V usage is TRBV7-9 and J usage is TRBJ1-4; no firm D call. The length of the CDR3 is 12 residues. The V gene's germline CDR1 is SEHNR and CDR2 FQNEAQ (reference sequence). With 6 bases removed from V and 8 bases from J, the gap between germline ends came to 10 bases. The CDR3 is CASSSWGEKLFF. The CDR3 bases are TGTGCCAGCAGTAGTTGGGGAGAAAAACTGTTTTTT.

V gene TRBV5-1 combines with J gene TRBJ2-4; TRBD2 agrees at 13 bases. Per the germline V gene, CDR1 is SGHRS and CDR2 is YFSETQ. The CDR3 runs to 15 residues. J gave up 8 bases and V 2 bases, and 4 bases lay outside the gene matches. CDR3 residues: CASSFGLAGEDIQYF. In DNA form, the CDR3 reads TGCGCCAGCAGCTTCGGACTAGCGGGGGAGGACATTCAGTACTTC.

The CDR3 here is CASSPRSSFSDNYGYTF. Here the CDR3 DNA reads TGTGCCAGCAGCCCTCGGTCCTCGTTTTCGGACAACTATGGCTACACCTTC. V and J are TRBV9 and TRBJ1-2; D unclear. V was clipped by 4 bases and J by 2 bases, with 21 bases between them. This CDR3 spans 17 amino acids. CDR1 and CDR2 from the germline V gene are SGDLS and YYNGEE.

This clone was found a few times. The chain joins TRBV3-1 (or the pseudogene TRBV3-2) to TRBJ2-5; unclear D gene. CDR1 is LGHDT, CDR2 YNNKEL, per germline (reference sequence). The CDR3 runs 12 residues. V was clipped by 4 bases and J by 4 bases, with 7 bases between them. The CDR3: CASSPWGETQYF. Written as DNA, the CDR3 is TGTGCCAGCAGCCCTTGGGGAGAGACCCAGTACTTC.

V is TRBV5-5 and J is TRBJ1-1; D might be TRBD1 (6 bases). Germline lookup yields CDR1 SGHKS and CDR2 YYEKEE (reference sequence). V lost 2 bases, J lost 4 bases, and 12 bases lay in between. The CDR3 extends over 14 amino acids. The CDR3 reads CASSFPGVGTEAFF. In nucleotides, the CDR3 is TGTGCCAGCAGCTTTCCAGGGGTGGGCACTGAAGCTTTCTTT. Full variable domain (remainder filled in from reference TRBV5-5 and TRBJ1-1): DAGVTQSPTHLIKTRGQQVTLRCSPISGHKSVSWYQQVLGQGPQFIFQYYEKEERGRGNFPDRFSARQFPNYSSELNVNALLLGDSALYLCASSFPGVGTEAFFGQGTRLTVV.